This T cell receptor beta chain was identified during a study of cytomegalovirus exposure and HLA in healthy donors. V shed 5 bases and J 0 bases; nucleotides not matched to a gene: 24. The germline gives CDR1 SGHTA, CDR2 FQGTGA. The CDR3 contains 22 residues. Study conclusions and caveats: TCR beta V- and J-gene trimming, according to a later analysis, was linked to a missense DCLRE1C variant. Later work associated roughly 17,000 TCR beta sequences with HLA alleles at 0.05 false discovery rate. Through in vitro validation, a few CMV-associated chains were shown to be specific for CMV antigens. Available immune exposure information was restricted to CMV serostatus only.

PCR used 60 Vbeta primers and 13 Jbeta primers. The protocol was immunoSEQ multiplex PCR, while the TCRdb copy is restricted to in-frame clones and leaves out a portion. The sample consists of around 140,000 clones, almost 85% of them appearing once. With regard to this clone: What it recognizes is unknown.

The sequencing input was PBMCs. This chain links TRBV7-3 with TRBJ1-5; the match to TRBD1 covers 8 bases. The TCR comes from a woman in her 40s in good health and CMV-seronegative. Here the CDR3 reads CASSRSRGRLYAGLYSNQPQHF. CDR3 nucleotides: TGTGCCAGCAGCCGGAGCAGGGGGCGCCTCTATGCGGGCCTATATAGCAATCAGCCCCAGCATTTT.